These T cell receptor beta chains were read from a single sample in a study of T cell repertoires in cytomegalovirus infection. TCRdb processed the reads anew with MiXCR; each CDR3 protein has one entry. The sample carries about 570,000 distinct CDR3 sequences, around 40% recorded once. For these receptors, no antigen is known. The sample in question was cultured PBMCs, obtained from culture after CMV antigen stimulation. All receptors derive from a human donor in good health (CMV status not recorded). Some clones in this sample may be carry-over from other donors' samples. CDR3s include the opening cysteine and the closing phenylalanine or tryptophan. A D gene is named only where the DNA matches it firmly. A row's size may be missing; if present it is once, few, many or a size class.

d_gene | j_gene | abundance | v_gene | CDR3nt | CDR3aa
. | TRBJ1-5 | . | TRBV2 | TGTGCCAGCAGTGAAAGGACGGTGAATCAGCCCCAGCATTTT | CASSERTVNQPQHF
. | TRBJ2-1 | . | TRBV20-1 | TGCAGTGCTAGAGTGACAGAAAGCTCCTACAATGAGCAGTTCTTC | CSARVTESSYNEQFF
. | TRBJ1-1 | many | TRBV7-2 | TGTGCCAGCAGCTTAAGTCATACAGAGAACACTGAAGCTTTCTTT | CASSLSHTENTEAFF
. | TRBJ2-3 | many | TRBV7-2 | TGTGCCAGCAGCATTTCAGGGTCCGATACGCAGTATTTT | CASSISGSDTQYF
. | TRBJ2-2 | . | TRBV7-2 | TGTGCCAGCGGGGCGTGGGTGAACACCGGGGAGCTGTTTTTT | CASGAWVNTGELFF
. | TRBJ2-1 | many | TRBV7-2 | TGTGCCAGCAGTTCGAGCGGCGAGATAGGCAATGAGCAGTTCTTC | CASSSSGEIGNEQFF
. | TRBJ2-3 | few | TRBV29-1 | TGCAGCGTTGGGGGGCTGGCCAAAACAGATACGCAGTATTTT | CSVGGLAKTDTQYF
. | TRBJ2-1 | few | TRBV6-6 | TGTGCCAGCAGTTACCGGGGCTTTGAGCAGTTCTTC | CASSYRGFEQFF
. | TRBJ2-5 | . | TRBV29-1 | TGCAGCGTGACAGAGTACCAAGAGACCCAGTACTTC | CSVTEYQETQYF
TRBD1 | TRBJ1-1 | . | TRBV7-9 | TGTGCCAGCAGCCCGAGGACAGGCCCTTCGAGCACTGAAGCTTTCTTT | CASSPRTGPSSTEAFF
. | TRBJ2-7 | many | TRBV7-2 | TGTGCCAGCAGCATTTGGACCGGCCCCTACGAGCAGTACTTC | CASSIWTGPYEQYF
. | TRBJ2-1 | . | TRBV7-3 | TGTGCCAGCAGCTACCCCGATATAGGCGTCAATGAGCAGTTCTTC | CASSYPDIGVNEQFF
TRBD2 | TRBJ2-1 | many | TRBV7-2 | TGTGCCAGCAGCTTATTTTCCCTAGCGGGAGATGAGCAGTTCTTC | CASSLFSLAGDEQFF
. | TRBJ1-1 | few | TRBV24-1 | TGTGCCACCAGGGACGGACGAGACACTGAAGCTTTCTTT | CATRDGRDTEAFF
TRBD2 | TRBJ2-3 | . | TRBV10-3 | TGTGCCATCAGGAGGACTAGCGGGAGAACAGATACGCAGTATTTT | CAIRRTSGRTDTQYF
. | TRBJ2-2 | . | TRBV12-3/TRBV12-4 | TGTGCCAGCACTATTACCTACAGGGCAGAGAAAATCACCGGGGAGCTGTTTTTT | CASTITYRAEKITGELFF
TRBD2 | TRBJ2-2 | few | TRBV28 | TGTGCCAGCAGTTCCACGGGGGGGAACGCCCCCGGGGAGCTGTTTTTT | CASSSTGGNAPGELFF
. | TRBJ1-3 | few | TRBV11-2 | TGTGCCAGCAGCTTAGTCCCACAAGGGCGCGGAAACACCATATATTTT | CASSLVPQGRGNTIYF
. | TRBJ2-7 | few | TRBV2 | TGTGCCCACCGGGACTCGTACTACGAGCAGTACTTC | CAHRDSYYEQYF
TRBD1 | TRBJ2-7 | many | TRBV5-4 | TGTGCCAGCAGCCCGGGACAGGGGGCCTACGAGCAGTACTTC | CASSPGQGAYEQYF
. | TRBJ1-5 | many | TRBV7-8 | TGTGCCAGCAGCTTACCTTATAGCAATCAGCCCCAGCATTTT | CASSLPYSNQPQHF
. | TRBJ1-5 | many | TRBV7-2 | TGTGCCAGCAGCTCCGCCGGGTCGGGACAGCCCCAGCATTTT | CASSSAGSGQPQHF
. | TRBJ2-3 | . | TRBV7-9 | TGTGCCAGCAGCTCAACTCCGACGCAGTATTTT | CASSSTPTQYF
. | TRBJ2-1 | few | TRBV7-8 | TGTGCCAGCAGCTTATTTCGCACGAAGGGTAATGAGCAGTTCTTC | CASSLFRTKGNEQFF
. | TRBJ1-2 | . | TRBV4-1 | TGCGCCAGCAGCCAAGTAGGAGGGGCCCTCTCAGCTAACTATGGCTACACCTTC | CASSQVGGALSANYGYTF
. | TRBJ1-5 | few | TRBV7-2 | TGTGCCAGCAGCTTAGGGCTGGCGGGGAATCAGCCCCAGCATTTT | CASSLGLAGNQPQHF
TRBD1 | TRBJ2-5 | . | TRBV5-4 | TGTGCCAGCAGCTTGGGGGGGACAGCGCAAGAGACCCAGTACTTC | CASSLGGTAQETQYF
TRBD1 | TRBJ2-4 | . | TRBV7-2 | TGTGCCAGCAGTTTTTCTCCGGGACAGGGGGGGAACATTCAGTACTTC | CASSFSPGQGGNIQYF
. | TRBJ2-3 | few | TRBV12-3/TRBV12-4 | TGTGCCAGCAGTAATGGGGGCAGGGGCGCGGAGGCCACAGATACGCAGTATTTT | CASSNGGRGAEATDTQYF
. | TRBJ2-1 | . | TRBV2 | TGTGCCAGCAGCCCCGACAGATCCTACAATGAGCAGTTCTTC | CASSPDRSYNEQFF
. | TRBJ1-1 | . | TRBV6-6 | TGTGCCAGCAGTTACTCGAATCAACACACTGAAGCTTTCTTT | CASSYSNQHTEAFF
. | TRBJ2-6 | . | TRBV5-5 | TGTGCCAGCAGCGCGTGGGGGGCTGGGGCCAACGTCCTGACTTTC | CASSAWGAGANVLTF
. | TRBJ2-7 | . | TRBV7-8 | TGTGCCAGCACCCCCACGAGCTCCTACGAGCAGTACTTC | CASTPTSSYEQYF
TRBD2 | TRBJ2-5 | few | TRBV7-9 | TGTGCCAGCAGCTCCTATGGGACTAGCGGGGGCCAAGAGACCCAGTACTTC | CASSSYGTSGGQETQYF
. | TRBJ2-7 | few | TRBV7-2 | TGTGCCAGCAGCTTAGAGAGGACAACCGAGCAGTACTTC | CASSLERTTEQYF
TRBD1 | TRBJ2-7 | . | TRBV11-2 | TGTGCCAGCAGCTTAGATAGTGGGACAGCCTCCTACGAGCAGTACTTC | CASSLDSGTASYEQYF
TRBD2 | TRBJ2-3 | many | TRBV7-2 | TGTGCCAGCAGCTTAGGATTCAGCGGGGGGAACACAGATACGCAGTATTTT | CASSLGFSGGNTDTQYF
TRBD1 | TRBJ2-7 | . | TRBV2 | TGTGCCAGCAGTGCTAGGGACAGGAGCTCCTACGAGCAGTACTTC | CASSARDRSSYEQYF
. | TRBJ1-6 | . | TRBV28 | TGTGCCAGCCGGGCAGAGACTAATTCACCCCTCCACTTT | CASRAETNSPLHF
. | TRBJ2-7 | . | TRBV28 | TGTGCCAGCAGTTTACTCTCCACGACTTACGAGCAGTACTTC | CASSLLSTTYEQYF
TRBD2 | TRBJ2-7 | . | TRBV12-3/TRBV12-4 | TGTGCCAGCAGTTTAGGGGGGGGGAACGAGCAGTACTTC | CASSLGGGNEQYF
. | TRBJ2-3 | . | TRBV6-1 | TGTGCCAGCAGACTCCCAGGGACAGATACGCAGTATTTT | CASRLPGTDTQYF
TRBD1 | TRBJ1-1 | . | TRBV27 | TGTGCCAGCAGTCGACGGGGCACGGGACAGTACTTAATACGGGCTTTCTTT | CASSRRGTGQYLIRAFF
. | TRBJ2-2 | . | TRBV20-1 | TGCAGTGCTCTCAGGGGTGGGACCGGGGAGCTGTTTTTT | CSALRGGTGELFF
. | TRBJ1-1 | . | TRBV20-1 | TGCAGTGCTAGAGATGCCTCGAGGTCGGGGAATGAAGCTTTCTTT | CSARDASRSGNEAFF
TRBD2 | TRBJ2-1 | . | TRBV6-5 | TGTGCCAGCAGTTACGGGCTAGCGGGATACAATGAGCAGTTCTTC | CASSYGLAGYNEQFF
. | TRBJ1-5 | . | TRBV2 | TGTGCCAGCAGTGATGGAGGGACGAGCAATCAGCCCCAGCATTTT | CASSDGGTSNQPQHF
TRBD1 | TRBJ1-3 | . | TRBV7-6 | TGTGCCAGCAGCTCTGACAGGGCCTCTGGAAACACCATATATTTT | CASSSDRASGNTIYF
TRBD2 | TRBJ2-1 | few | TRBV28 | TGTGCCAGCCGTCTGGGGGCTAGCGGGTACAATGAGCAGTTCTTC | CASRLGASGYNEQFF
TRBD1 | TRBJ1-6 | . | TRBV18 | TGTGCCAGCTCACCGCGACAGGGGATTCAATCACCCCTCCACTTT | CASSPRQGIQSPLHF
. | TRBJ2-3 | . | TRBV7-8 | TGTGCCAGCAGCTCGGGGCTGGGAGATACGCAGTATTTT | CASSSGLGDTQYF
TRBD1 | TRBJ1-5 | few | TRBV12-3/TRBV12-4 | TGTGCCAGCAGCCAAGCATGGGACAGGCCCCAGCATTTT | CASSQAWDRPQHF
. | TRBJ1-2 | . | TRBV14 | TGTGCCAGCAGCCCTTATCCACAGACTAACTATGGCTACACCTTC | CASSPYPQTNYGYTF
TRBD2 | TRBJ2-3 | . | TRBV5-1 | TGCGCCAGCAGCTTGGAAGCGGGAGGGGACACAGATACGCAGTATTTT | CASSLEAGGDTDTQYF
TRBD2 | TRBJ2-1 | few | TRBV7-6 | TGTGCCAGCAGCTCCGGACTAGCGGGTATAAGCTGGGAGCAGTTCTTC | CASSSGLAGISWEQFF